This T cell receptor (beta chain) is from a study of control samples from healthy donors and cancer patients. Germline assignment: CDR1 PRHDT and CDR2 FYEKMQ (reference sequence). The CDR3 runs to 13 residues. V gave up 1 base and J gave up 3 bases, with 6 bases separating them. Assay used: immunoSEQ multiplex PCR; TCRdb lists only in-frame clones, some missing. The profile shows about 150,000 clones, approximately 93% of them singletons. This TCR came from a man younger than 35 in good health. The J gene is TRBJ1-1, the V gene TRBV13; D not certain. Sequenced sample: blood. As DNA, the CDR3 is TGTGCCAGCAGCTTAGTGCAGGACACTGAAGCTTTCTTT. Protein product: CASSLVQDTEAFF.